Detailed here is one T cell receptor beta chain. Its antigen is not identified. The data were obtained in a study of shared clonotypes between healthy human individuals. For the study at large: Per donor, three plates held CD4 naive cells, three held CD4 memory, two held CD8 naive and one held CD8 memory.

Profiling relied on immunoSEQ multiplex PCR, and the TCRdb table lists in-frame clones only, not all of them. The sample includes a few million clones, approximately 92% of them seen just once. V shed 0 bases and J shed 3 bases, with 16 bases lying between them. There are 16 residues in the CDR3. The germline CDR1 and CDR2 sequences are SGDLS and YYNGEE. Broader study findings: About 5% was the fraction of naive CD4 clonotypes found shared across several donors.

The specimen was naive CD4+ T cells sorted from blood. Subset reported: CD45RA+ positively selected. The rearrangement joins TRBV9 to TRBJ2-7, with D unclear. This clonotype originated in a man younger than 35 in good health. The CDR3 here is CASSVEPGSTFYEQYF. For the CDR3, the DNA is TGTGCCAGCAGCGTAGAGCCGGGCTCCACTTTCTACGAGCAGTACTTC.